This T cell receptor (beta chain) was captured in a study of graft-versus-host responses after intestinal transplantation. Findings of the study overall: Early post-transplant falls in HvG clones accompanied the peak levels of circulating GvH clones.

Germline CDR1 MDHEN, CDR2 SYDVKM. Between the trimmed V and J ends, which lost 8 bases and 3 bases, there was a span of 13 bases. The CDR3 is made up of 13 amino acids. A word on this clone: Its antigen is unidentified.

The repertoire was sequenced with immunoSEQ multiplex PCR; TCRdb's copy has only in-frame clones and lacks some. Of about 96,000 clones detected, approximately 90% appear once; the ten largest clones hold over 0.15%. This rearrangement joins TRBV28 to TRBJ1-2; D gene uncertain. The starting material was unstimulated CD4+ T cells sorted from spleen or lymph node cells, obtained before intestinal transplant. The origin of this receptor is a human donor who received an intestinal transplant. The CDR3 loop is CASHSPNYYGYTF. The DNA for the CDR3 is TGTGCCAGCCATTCCCCAAACTACTATGGCTACACCTTC.